The 7 T cell receptor beta chains in this list originate from one sample, sequenced in a study of OX40 agonist ivuxolimab in advanced cancers. Method: immunoSEQ multiplex PCR; TCRdb's copy keeps in-frame clones and lacks some. The sample carries over 45,000 clones, approximately 90% recorded once. This specimen consisted of CD4+ or CD8+ T cells sorted from blood, obtained in a trial of the OX40 agonist ivuxolimab. The receptors were sampled from an adult with an advanced solid tumor such as melanoma, head and neck, liver or kidney cancer.

The V and J genes are TRBV2 and TRBJ2-5, with 9 bases lining up with TRBD2. This CDR3 region has 15 residues. Germline loops: CDR1 SNHLY, CDR2 FYNNEI. The V and J ends lost 1 base and 1 base, in that order; junction bases with no gene match: 1. CDR3 DNA sequence: TGTGCCAGCAGTGAAGGCGGGGGGGTCCAAGAGACCCAGTACTTC. Translating gives CASSEGGGVQETQYF.

On this clone itself: The junction does not match germline at one end; this may be a read error. This rearrangement joins TRBV27 to TRBJ1-4, with D perhaps TRBD1 (5 bases). Germline values: CDR1 MNHEY, CDR2 SMNVEV (reference sequence). The CDR3 has 13 amino acids. Here the CDR3 DNA reads TGCGGAACTCGGGACTCCCTAGGGGAAAAACTGTTTTTT. The encoded protein is CGTRDSLGEKLFF. The variable domain in full, with the rest retrieved from reference TRBV27 and TRBJ1-4, is EAQVTQNPRYLITVTGKKLTVTCSQNMNHEYMSWYRQDPGLGLRQIYYSMNVEVTDKGDVPEGYKVSRKEKRNFPLILESPSPNQTSLYFCGTRDSLGEKLFFGSGTQLSVL.

This rearrangement joins TRBV2 to TRBJ2-7; a possible D gene is TRBD1 (5 bases). V lost 10 bases and J lost 2, with 9 bases in between. CDR3 length equals 11 residues. Germline values: CDR1 SNHLY, CDR2 FYNNEI. The CDR3 is CATRQTYEQYF. The CDR3 DNA is TGTGCCACCAGACAGACCTACGAGCAGTACTTC.

The rearrangement joins TRBV27 to TRBJ2-6; possible D gene TRBD1, 5 bases. The V gene's germline CDR1 is MNHEY and CDR2 SMNVEV (reference sequence). This CDR3 has 12 amino acids. The V and J ends lost 6 bases and 13 bases respectively, with 13 bases between them. The CDR3 DNA is TGTGCCAGCAGGAGAGAAGACAGTGTCCTGACTTTC. The encoded protein is CASRREDSVLTF. Using reference TRBV27 and TRBJ2-6 for the parts outside the CDR3, the full variable domain is EAQVTQNPRYLITVTGKKLTVTCSQNMNHEYMSWYRQDPGLGLRQIYYSMNVEVTDKGDVPEGYKVSRKEKRNFPLILESPSPNQTSLYFCASRREDSVLTFGAGSRLTVL.

The V call is TRBV7-6, the J call TRBJ1-1; no firm D call. V was shortened by 1 base and J by 0 bases, with 6 bases between the two germline ends. Looked up from germline, CDR1 is SGHVS and CDR2 is FNYEAQ. The CDR3 loop spans 14 amino acids. The chain's CDR3 is CASSLGQVNTEAFF. Written as DNA, the CDR3 is TGTGCCAGCAGCTTAGGTCAGGTGAACACTGAAGCTTTCTTT.

The J gene is TRBJ1-5, the V gene TRBV19; 8 nucleotides align to TRBD1. The germline gives CDR1 LNHDA, CDR2 SQIVND (reference sequence). The CDR3 covers 15 residues. J was trimmed by 2 bases and V by 7 bases; bases with no gene match: 7. The CDR3 DNA reads TGTGCCAGTACCATAGGACAGGGTGGCAATCAGCCCCAGCATTTT. This codes for CASTIGQGGNQPQHF.

This rearrangement joins TRBV4-1 to TRBJ2-7; 9 bases are a match to TRBD2. Germline CDR1 is MGHRA and CDR2 is YSYEKL. V lost 0 bases and J lost 3; bases outside the gene matches: 3. The CDR3 spans 15 residues. CDR3 region: CASSQESGGIYEQYF. The CDR3 DNA is TGCGCCAGCAGCCAAGAGAGCGGGGGGATCTACGAGCAGTACTTC.